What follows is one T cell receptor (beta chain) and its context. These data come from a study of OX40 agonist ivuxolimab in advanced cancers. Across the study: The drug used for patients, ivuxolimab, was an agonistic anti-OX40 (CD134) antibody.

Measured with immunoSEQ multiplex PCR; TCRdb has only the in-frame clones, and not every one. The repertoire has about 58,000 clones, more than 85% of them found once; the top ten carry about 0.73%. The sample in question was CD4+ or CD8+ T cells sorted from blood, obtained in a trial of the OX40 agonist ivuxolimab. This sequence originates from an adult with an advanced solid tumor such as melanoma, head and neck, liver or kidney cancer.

For the CDR3, the DNA is TGCGCCAGCATTGAAGCCCCTCAGAGCACAGATACGCAGTATTTT. Translated, it gives CASIEAPQSTDTQYF. The J gene is TRBJ2-3, the V gene TRBV5-1; the D is unclear. The germline V and J ends were trimmed by 6 bases and 0 bases, with 14 bases remaining between them. Germline V gene sequence: CDR1 SGHRS, CDR2 YFSETQ. CDR3 length equals 15 residues.